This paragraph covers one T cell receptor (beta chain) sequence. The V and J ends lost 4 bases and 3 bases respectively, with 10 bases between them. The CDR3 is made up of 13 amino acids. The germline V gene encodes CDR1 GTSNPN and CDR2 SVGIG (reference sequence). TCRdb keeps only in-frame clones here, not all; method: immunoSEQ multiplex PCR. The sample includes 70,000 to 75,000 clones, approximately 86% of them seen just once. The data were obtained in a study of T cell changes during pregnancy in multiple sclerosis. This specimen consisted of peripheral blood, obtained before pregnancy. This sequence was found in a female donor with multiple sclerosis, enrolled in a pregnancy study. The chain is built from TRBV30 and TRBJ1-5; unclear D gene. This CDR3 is CAWTGNNNQPQHF. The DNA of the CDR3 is TGTGCCTGGACGGGTAATAACAATCAGCCCCAGCATTTT.